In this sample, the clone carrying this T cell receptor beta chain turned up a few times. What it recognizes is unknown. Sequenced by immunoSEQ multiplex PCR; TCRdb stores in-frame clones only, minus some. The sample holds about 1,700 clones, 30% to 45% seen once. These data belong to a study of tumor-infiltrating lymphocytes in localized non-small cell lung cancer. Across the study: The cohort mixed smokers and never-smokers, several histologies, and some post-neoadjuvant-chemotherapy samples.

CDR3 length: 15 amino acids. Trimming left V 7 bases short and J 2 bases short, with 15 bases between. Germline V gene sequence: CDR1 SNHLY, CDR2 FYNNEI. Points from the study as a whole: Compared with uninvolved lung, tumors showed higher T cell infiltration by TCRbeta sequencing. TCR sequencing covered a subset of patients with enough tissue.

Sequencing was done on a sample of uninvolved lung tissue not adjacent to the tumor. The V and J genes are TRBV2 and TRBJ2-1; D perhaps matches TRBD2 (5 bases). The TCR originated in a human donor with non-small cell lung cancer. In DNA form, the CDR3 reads TGTGCCAGCACTAAGAGTCGAGGGACCTACAATGAGCAGTTCTTC. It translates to CASTKSRGTYNEQFF.